The present entry profiles one TCR beta chain with its context. The antigen is unknown. This record belongs to a study of T cell responses to AZD1222 COVID-19 vaccine. Study-wide points: The repertoires were collected only after the peak T cell response. Close to half of spike-specific TCRs reportedly recognize unmutated variant regions.

Profiling relied on immunoSEQ multiplex PCR, and the TCRdb table lists in-frame clones only, not all of them. The sample shows about 140,000 clones, 92% of them seen only once. Between the trimmed V and J ends, which lost 1 base and 5 bases, there was a span of 17 bases. CDR1 KGHSH and CDR2 LQKENI come from the germline V gene. CDR3 length: 16 residues. The sequencing here drew on peripheral blood, taken 28 days after the second AZD1222 dose. The chain employs TRBV18 and TRBJ2-5, with D perhaps TRBD1 (5 bases). The sequence derives from an adult who received the AZD1222 COVID-19 vaccine. The CDR3 DNA reads as TGTGCCAGCTCACCACGGACCAAAGGGGTGCGGGAGACCCAGTACTTC. This sequence encodes CASSPRTKGVRETQYF.